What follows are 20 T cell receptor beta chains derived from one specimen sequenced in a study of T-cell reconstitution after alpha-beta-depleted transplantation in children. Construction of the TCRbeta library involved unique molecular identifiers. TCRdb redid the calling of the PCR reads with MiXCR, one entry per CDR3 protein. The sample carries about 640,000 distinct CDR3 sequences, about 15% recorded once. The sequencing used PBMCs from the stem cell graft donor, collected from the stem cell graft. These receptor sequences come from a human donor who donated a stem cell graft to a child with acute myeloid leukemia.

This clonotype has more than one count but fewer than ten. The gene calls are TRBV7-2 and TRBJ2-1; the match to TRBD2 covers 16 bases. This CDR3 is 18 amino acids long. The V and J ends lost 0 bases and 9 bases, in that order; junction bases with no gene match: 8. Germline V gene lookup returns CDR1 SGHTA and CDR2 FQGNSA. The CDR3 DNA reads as TGTGCCAGCAGCTTAGCGATCTTGGGACTAGCGGGGGGGAGTGAGCAGTTCTTC. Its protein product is CASSLAILGLAGGSEQFF.

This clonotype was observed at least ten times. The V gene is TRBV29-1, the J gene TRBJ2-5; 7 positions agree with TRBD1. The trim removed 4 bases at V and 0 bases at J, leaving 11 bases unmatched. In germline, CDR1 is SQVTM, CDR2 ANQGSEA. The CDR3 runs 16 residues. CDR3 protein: CSVAAGTDPYQETQYF. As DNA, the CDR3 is TGCAGCGTTGCGGCCGGGACAGACCCGTACCAAGAGACCCAGTACTTC.

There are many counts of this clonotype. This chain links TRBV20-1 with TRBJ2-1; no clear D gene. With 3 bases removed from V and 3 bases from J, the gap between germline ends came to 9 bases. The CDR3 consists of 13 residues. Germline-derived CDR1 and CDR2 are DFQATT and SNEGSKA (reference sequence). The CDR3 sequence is CSASYSIYNEQFF. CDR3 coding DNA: TGCAGTGCTAGCTACTCTATCTACAATGAGCAGTTCTTC.

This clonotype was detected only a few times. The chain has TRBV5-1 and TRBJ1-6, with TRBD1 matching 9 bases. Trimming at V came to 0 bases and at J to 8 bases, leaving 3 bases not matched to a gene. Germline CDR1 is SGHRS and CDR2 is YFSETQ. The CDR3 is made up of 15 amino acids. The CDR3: CASSLAGTGYSPLHF. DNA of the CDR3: TGCGCCAGCAGCTTGGCCGGGACAGGGTATTCACCCCTCCACTTT.

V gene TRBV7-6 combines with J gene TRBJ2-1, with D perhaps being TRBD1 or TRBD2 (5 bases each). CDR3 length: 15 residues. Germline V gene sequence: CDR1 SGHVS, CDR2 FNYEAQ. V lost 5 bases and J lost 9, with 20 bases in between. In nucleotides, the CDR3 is TGTGCCAGCAGCGACGGGGTGACAGCCGGCGGTGAGCAGTTCTTC. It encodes CASSDGVTAGGEQFF.

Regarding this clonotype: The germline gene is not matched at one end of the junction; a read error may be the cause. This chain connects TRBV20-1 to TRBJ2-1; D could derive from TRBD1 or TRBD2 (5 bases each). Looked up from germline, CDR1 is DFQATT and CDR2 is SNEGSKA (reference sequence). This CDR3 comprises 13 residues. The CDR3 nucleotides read TGCAGTGCTAGGGTGGGGGACGTGGGCCCCCGGGGCTTC. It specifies CSARVGDVGPRGF.

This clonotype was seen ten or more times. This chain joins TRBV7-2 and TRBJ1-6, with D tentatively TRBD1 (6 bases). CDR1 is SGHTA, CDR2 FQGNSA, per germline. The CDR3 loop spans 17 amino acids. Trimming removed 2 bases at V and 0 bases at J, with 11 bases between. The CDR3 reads CASSLTGGYSYNSPLHF. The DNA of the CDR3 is TGTGCCAGCAGCTTAACCGGGGGCTACTCCTATAATTCACCCCTCCACTTT. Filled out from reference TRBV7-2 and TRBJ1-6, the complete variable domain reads GAGVSQSPSNKVTEKGKDVELRCDPISGHTALYWYRQSLGQGLEFLIYFQGNSAPDKSGLPSDRFSAERTGGSVSTLTIQRTQQEDSAVYLCASSLTGGYSYNSPLHFGNGTRLTVT.

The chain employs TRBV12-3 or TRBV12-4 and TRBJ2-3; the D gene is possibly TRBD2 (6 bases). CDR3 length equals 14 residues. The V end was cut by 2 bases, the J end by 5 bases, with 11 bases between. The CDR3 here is CASSLLAFQDTQYF. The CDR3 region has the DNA TGTGCCAGCAGTTTACTAGCGTTTCAAGATACGCAGTATTTT.

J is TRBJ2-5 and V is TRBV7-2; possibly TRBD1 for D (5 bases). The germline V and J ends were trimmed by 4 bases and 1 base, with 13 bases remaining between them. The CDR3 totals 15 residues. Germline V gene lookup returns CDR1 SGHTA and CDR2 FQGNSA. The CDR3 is CASSSPNRIQETQYF. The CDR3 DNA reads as TGTGCCAGCAGCTCCCCGAACAGGATCCAAGAGACCCAGTACTTC.

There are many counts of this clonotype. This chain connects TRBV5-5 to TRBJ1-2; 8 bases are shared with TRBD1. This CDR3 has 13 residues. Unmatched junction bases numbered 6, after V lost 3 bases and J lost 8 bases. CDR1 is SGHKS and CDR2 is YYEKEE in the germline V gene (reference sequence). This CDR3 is CASSSTGAGGYTF. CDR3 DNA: TGTGCCAGCAGCTCGACAGGGGCGGGAGGCTACACCTTC.

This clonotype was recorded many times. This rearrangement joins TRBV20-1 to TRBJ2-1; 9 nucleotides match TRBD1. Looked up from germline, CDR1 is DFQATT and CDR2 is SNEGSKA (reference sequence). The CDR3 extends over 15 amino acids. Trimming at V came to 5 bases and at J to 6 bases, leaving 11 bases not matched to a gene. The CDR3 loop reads CSARRGQGFGNEQFF. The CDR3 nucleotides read TGCAGTGCTCGACGGGGACAGGGTTTCGGCAATGAGCAGTTCTTC.

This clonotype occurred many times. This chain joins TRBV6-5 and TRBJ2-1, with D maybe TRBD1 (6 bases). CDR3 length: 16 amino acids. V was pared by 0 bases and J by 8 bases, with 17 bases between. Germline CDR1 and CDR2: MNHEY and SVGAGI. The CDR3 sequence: CASSYSNREVLDEQFF. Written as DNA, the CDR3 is TGTGCCAGCAGTTACTCGAACAGGGAAGTTTTGGATGAGCAGTTCTTC.

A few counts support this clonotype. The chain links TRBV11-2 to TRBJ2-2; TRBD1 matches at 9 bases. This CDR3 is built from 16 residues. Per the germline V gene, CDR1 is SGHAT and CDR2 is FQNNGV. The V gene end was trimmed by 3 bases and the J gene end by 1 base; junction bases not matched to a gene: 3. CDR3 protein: CASSLGQGWNTGELFF. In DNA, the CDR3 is TGTGCCAGCAGCTTGGGACAGGGATGGAACACCGGGGAGCTGTTTTTT. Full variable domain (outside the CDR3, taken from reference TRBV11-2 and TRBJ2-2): EAGVAQSPRYKIIEKRQSVAFWCNPISGHATLYWYQQILGQGPKLLIQFQNNGVVDDSQLPKDRFSAERLKGVDSTLKIQPAKLEDSAVYLCASSLGQGWNTGELFFGEGSRLTVL.

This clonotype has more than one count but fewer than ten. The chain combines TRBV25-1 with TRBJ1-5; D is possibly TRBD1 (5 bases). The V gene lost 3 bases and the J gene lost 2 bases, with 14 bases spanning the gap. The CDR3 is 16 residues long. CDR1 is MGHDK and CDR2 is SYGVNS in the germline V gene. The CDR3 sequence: CASSESREGGNQPQHF. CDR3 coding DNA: TGTGCCAGCAGTGAGTCCAGGGAGGGCGGCAATCAGCCCCAGCATTTT.

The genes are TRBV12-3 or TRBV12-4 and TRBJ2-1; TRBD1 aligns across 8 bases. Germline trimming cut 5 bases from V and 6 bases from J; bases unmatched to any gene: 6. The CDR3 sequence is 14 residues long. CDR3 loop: CASSLADRANEQFF. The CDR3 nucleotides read TGTGCCAGCAGTCTTGCGGACAGGGCCAATGAGCAGTTCTTC.

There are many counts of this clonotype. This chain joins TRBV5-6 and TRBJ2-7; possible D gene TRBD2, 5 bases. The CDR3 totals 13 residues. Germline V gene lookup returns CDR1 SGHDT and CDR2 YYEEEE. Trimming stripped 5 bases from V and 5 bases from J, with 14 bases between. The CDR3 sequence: CASSPGSGHEQYV. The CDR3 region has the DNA TGTGCCAGCAGTCCGGGATCCGGTCACGAGCAGTACGTC.

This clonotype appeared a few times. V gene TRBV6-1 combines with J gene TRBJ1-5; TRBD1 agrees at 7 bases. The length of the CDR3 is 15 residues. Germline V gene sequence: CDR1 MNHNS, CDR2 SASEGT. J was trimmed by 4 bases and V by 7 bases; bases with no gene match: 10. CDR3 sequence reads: CASTPRAGGNQPQHF. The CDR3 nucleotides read TGTGCCAGCACCCCTCGAGCAGGGGGGAATCAGCCCCAGCATTTT.

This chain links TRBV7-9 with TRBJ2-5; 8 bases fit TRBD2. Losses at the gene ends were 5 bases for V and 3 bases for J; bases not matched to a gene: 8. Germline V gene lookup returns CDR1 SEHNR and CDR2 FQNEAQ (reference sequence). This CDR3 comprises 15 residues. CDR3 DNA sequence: TGTGCCAGCAGCCGGGGGGGACTAGTTGAAGAGACCCAGTACTTC. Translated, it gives CASSRGGLVEETQYF.

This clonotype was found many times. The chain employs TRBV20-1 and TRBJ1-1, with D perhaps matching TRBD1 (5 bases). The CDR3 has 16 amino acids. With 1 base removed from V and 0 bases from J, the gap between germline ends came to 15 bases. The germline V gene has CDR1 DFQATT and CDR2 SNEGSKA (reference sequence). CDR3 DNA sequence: TGCAGTGCTAGAGCTGGCGGGACTACCATGAACACTGAAGCTTTCTTT. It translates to CSARAGGTTMNTEAFF.

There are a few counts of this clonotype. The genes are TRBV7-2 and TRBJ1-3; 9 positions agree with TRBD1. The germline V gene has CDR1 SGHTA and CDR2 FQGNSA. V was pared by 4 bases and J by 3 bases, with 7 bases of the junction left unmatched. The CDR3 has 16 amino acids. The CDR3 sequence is CASSSRDRESGNTIYF. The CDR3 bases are TGTGCCAGCAGCTCCCGGGACAGGGAAAGTGGAAACACCATATATTTT.